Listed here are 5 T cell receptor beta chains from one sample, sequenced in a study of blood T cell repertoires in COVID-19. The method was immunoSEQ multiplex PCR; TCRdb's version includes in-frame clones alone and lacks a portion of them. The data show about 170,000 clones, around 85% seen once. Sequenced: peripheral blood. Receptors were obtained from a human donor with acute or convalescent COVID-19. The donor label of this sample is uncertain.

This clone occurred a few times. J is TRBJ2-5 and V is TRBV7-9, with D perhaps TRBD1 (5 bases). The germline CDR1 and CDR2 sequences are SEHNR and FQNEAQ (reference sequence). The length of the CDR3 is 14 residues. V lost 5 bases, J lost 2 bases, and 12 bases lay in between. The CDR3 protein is CASSQRQWQETQYF. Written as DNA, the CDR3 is TGTGCCAGCAGCCAAAGACAGTGGCAAGAGACCCAGTACTTC.

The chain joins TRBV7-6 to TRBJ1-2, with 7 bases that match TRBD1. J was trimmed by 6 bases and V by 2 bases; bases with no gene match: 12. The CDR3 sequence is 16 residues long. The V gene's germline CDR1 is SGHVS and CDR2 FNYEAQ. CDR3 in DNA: TGTGCCAGCAGCTTAAATCAGGCAGGGGGAAGAGATGGCTACACCTTC. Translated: CASSLNQAGGRDGYTF. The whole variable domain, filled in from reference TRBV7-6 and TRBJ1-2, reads GAGVSQSPRYKVTKRGQDVALRCDPISGHVSLYWYRQALGQGPEFLTYFNYEAQQDKSGLPNDRFSAERPEGSISTLTIQRTEQRDSAMYRCASSLNQAGGRDGYTFGSGTRLTVV.

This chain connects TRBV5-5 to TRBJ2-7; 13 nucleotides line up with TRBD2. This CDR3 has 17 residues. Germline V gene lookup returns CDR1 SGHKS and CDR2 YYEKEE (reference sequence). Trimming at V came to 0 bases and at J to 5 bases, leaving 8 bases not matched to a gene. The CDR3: CASSLELAGGPADEQYF. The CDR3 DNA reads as TGTGCCAGCAGCTTGGAACTAGCGGGGGGGCCCGCCGACGAGCAGTACTTC.

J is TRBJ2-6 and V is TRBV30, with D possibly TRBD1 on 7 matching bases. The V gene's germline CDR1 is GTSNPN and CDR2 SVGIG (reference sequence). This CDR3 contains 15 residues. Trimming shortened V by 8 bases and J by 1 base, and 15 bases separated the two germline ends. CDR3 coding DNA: TGTGCCGCGGGACAGTTTAATTCTGGGGCCAACGTCCTGACTTTC. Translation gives CAAGQFNSGANVLTF.

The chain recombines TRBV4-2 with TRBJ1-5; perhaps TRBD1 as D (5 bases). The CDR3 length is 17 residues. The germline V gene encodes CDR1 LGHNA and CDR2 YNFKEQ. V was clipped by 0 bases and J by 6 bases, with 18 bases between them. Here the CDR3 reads CASSQEYPLGLRQPQHF. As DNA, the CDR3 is TGTGCCAGCAGCCAAGAATATCCCCTGGGGCTCCGTCAGCCCCAGCATTTT.